One and the same sample provided the 13 T cell receptor beta chains below, sequenced in a study of blood T cell repertoires in COVID-19. Sequencing used immunoSEQ multiplex PCR; TCRdb keeps in-frame clones, though not all of them. Here the sample spans about 140,000 clones, approximately 87% being singletons. Specimen: peripheral blood. Receptors were obtained from a woman aged 40 to 55 with acute or convalescent COVID-19.

This chain uses TRBV3-1 (or the pseudogene TRBV3-2) with TRBJ2-3, with 7 bases matching TRBD2. The CDR3 loop spans 17 amino acids. J lost 4 bases, V lost 1 base, and 11 bases had no gene match. In germline, CDR1 is LGHDT, CDR2 YNNKEL (reference sequence). The CDR3 DNA follows: TGTGCCAGCAGCCAAGCGGGAGGACGATCTCCGTCAGATACGCAGTATTTT. It is translated as CASSQAGGRSPSDTQYF.

This clone appeared a few times. Other DNA sequences from this sample encode an identical CDR3 as well. The chain joins TRBV9 to TRBJ1-1, with TRBD1 matching 7 bases. The CDR3 has 14 amino acids. The V segment lost 0 bases and the J segment 8 bases; nucleotides outside the gene matches: 7. Germline V CDR1 and CDR2: SGDLS, YYNGEE. The CDR3 here is CASSVAYRGTEAFF. The CDR3 DNA sequence: TGTGCCAGCAGCGTAGCTTACAGGGGAACCGAAGCTTTCTTT.

The chain joins TRBV19 to TRBJ1-5, with D hard to call. Germline-derived CDR1 and CDR2 are LNHDA and SQIVND (reference sequence). The CDR3 covers 13 residues. Between the trimmed V and J ends, which lost 3 bases and 7 bases, there was a span of 10 bases. The CDR3: CASSIELKQPQHF. The CDR3 nucleotides are TGTGCCAGTAGTATCGAGTTGAAACAGCCCCAGCATTTT. Full variable domain (remainder filled in from reference TRBV19 and TRBJ1-5): DGGITQSPKYLFRKEGQNVTLSCEQNLNHDAMYWYRQDPGQGLRLIYYSQIVNDFQKGDIAEGYSVSREKKESFPLTVTSAQKNPTAFYLCASSIELKQPQHFGDGTRLSIL.

The chain carries TRBV11-2 and TRBJ2-5; TRBD2 aligns across 9 bases. This CDR3 has 13 residues. Trimming at V came to 5 bases and at J to 6 bases, leaving 4 bases not matched to a gene. Germline V gene sequence: CDR1 SGHAT, CDR2 FQNNGV. In nucleotides, the CDR3 is TGTGCCAGCAGCGATAGCGGGAGTAAGACCCAGTACTTC. This gives the protein CASSDSGSKTQYF.

The J gene is TRBJ2-3, the V gene TRBV9, with D perhaps TRBD1 (6 bases). Germline V gives CDR1 SGDLS, CDR2 YYNGEE. V lost 3 bases to trimming and J lost 1 base, with 6 bases between them. The CDR3 extends over 13 amino acids. The DNA of the CDR3 is TGTGCCAGCAGCGACAGGGGCACAGATACGCAGTATTTT. Amino acid sequence: CASSDRGTDTQYF.

The chain has TRBV5-1 and TRBJ1-3, with D unclear. Germline values: CDR1 SGHRS, CDR2 YFSETQ. V lost 0 bases to trimming and J lost 0 bases, with 7 bases between them. This CDR3 spans 15 amino acids. The chain's CDR3 is CASSLDIGSGNTIYF. CDR3 nucleotide sequence: TGCGCCAGCAGCTTGGATATCGGCTCTGGAAACACCATATATTTT.

This clone has a handful of counts. The chain joins TRBV10-3 to TRBJ1-5; 7 nucleotides agree with TRBD1. This CDR3 region has 15 residues. The trim removed 6 bases at V and 5 bases at J, leaving 10 bases unmatched. Germline assignment: CDR1 ENHRY and CDR2 SYGVKD. The CDR3 DNA sequence: TGTGCCATCAGCTTACGACAGGGAGCGGATCAGCCCCAGCATTTT. Translated, it gives CAISLRQGADQPQHF.

V gene TRBV3-1 (or the pseudogene TRBV3-2) combines with J gene TRBJ2-1; 10 bases are a match to TRBD2. Trimming removed 1 base from V and 4 bases from J; junction bases left unmatched: 1. CDR1 and CDR2 (germline): LGHDT, YNNKEL (reference sequence). The CDR3 is made up of 15 amino acids. CDR3 amino acids: CASSQVAGGYNEQFF. For the CDR3, the DNA is TGTGCCAGCAGCCAAGTAGCGGGGGGTTACAATGAGCAGTTCTTC.

This chain uses TRBV29-1 with TRBJ1-1, with TRBD1 matching 9 bases. Trimming at V came to 3 bases and at J to 11 bases, leaving 10 bases not matched to a gene. Germline V CDR1 and CDR2: SQVTM, ANQGSEA. The CDR3 has 13 residues. The CDR3 loop reads CSVDTRQGGEAFF. The DNA of the CDR3 is TGCAGCGTTGACACTCGACAGGGGGGGGAGGCTTTCTTT.

The rearrangement links TRBV7-2 to TRBJ1-2; weak D call: TRBD1 (6 bases). Germline V gives CDR1 SGHTA, CDR2 FQGNSA. The V and J ends lost 3 bases and 7 bases respectively, with 15 bases between them. The CDR3 has 14 residues. The CDR3 here is CASSFDIQGTGYTF. CDR3 nucleotide sequence: TGTGCCAGCAGCTTCGACATACAGGGAACTGGCTACACCTTC.

V and J are TRBV29-1 and TRBJ1-1; tentative D call: TRBD1 (6 bases). The CDR3 consists of 13 residues. The germline V gene has CDR1 SQVTM and CDR2 ANQGSEA. V lost 3 bases to trimming and J lost 6 bases, with 14 bases between them. CDR3 region: CSVESGVSAEAFF. As DNA, the CDR3 is TGCAGCGTTGAGTCAGGGGTTAGCGCTGAAGCTTTCTTT.

J is TRBJ1-2 and V is TRBV5-6; D gene ambiguous. Germline V gene data show CDR1 as SGHDT and CDR2 as YYEEEE. The CDR3 extends over 12 amino acids. The V gene lost 4 bases and the J gene lost 4 bases, with 8 bases spanning the gap. CDR3 nucleotide sequence: TGTGCCAGCAGCCTCAACGGCTATGGCTACACCTTC. As protein: CASSLNGYGYTF.

The chain joins TRBV18 to TRBJ1-1; 12 nucleotides agree with TRBD1. Germline values: CDR1 KGHSH, CDR2 LQKENI. V was pared by 3 bases and J by 3 bases, with 5 bases of the junction left unmatched. This CDR3 spans 16 amino acids. The CDR3: CASSPGQGARDTEAFF. For the CDR3, the DNA is TGTGCCAGCTCACCGGGACAGGGGGCGCGGGACACTGAAGCTTTCTTT.